The clone carrying this T cell receptor (beta chain) was seen at least ten times. What it binds is not known. The time point denotes: persistent/refractory GD, antithyroid drugs over 5 years with positive TRAb. Making the TCR library involved RNA that had been extracted from PBMCs. Enrollment of patients was through an endocrinology department in Xi'an, China. The CDR3 consists of 13 residues. Per the germline V gene, CDR1 is MNHGY and CDR2 is SVAAGI. The V end was cut by 4 bases, the J end by 7 bases, with 11 bases between. This sample is drawn from a study of regulatory T cells in long-lasting Graves disease. Study-wide results and caveats: Investigators studied peripheral blood only, not thyroid tissue. The number of shared public clonotypes was higher in persistent patients (2,741) than new patients (roughly 970).

Combining iRepertoire HTBI primers with Arm-PCR of CDR3 regions, the authors built TCR beta libraries. TCRdb fed the multiplex PCR reads into MiXCR, producing one record per CDR3 protein. The table has hundreds of thousands of distinct CDR3 sequences, less than 25% seen once; the top ten hold 7.8%. V is TRBV6-9 and J is TRBJ1-5; tentatively, D is TRBD1 (6 bases). This clonotype originated in a female donor with Graves disease. The sequences come from peripheral blood mononuclear cells (PBMCs), collected when the disease was refractory, from a patient treated with antithyroid drugs. CDR3 region: CASSSGASQPQHF. The CDR3, as DNA: TGTGCCAGCAGTTCAGGGGCGAGCCAGCCCCAGCATTTT.